This T cell receptor beta chain stems from a study of CD8+CD57+ T cells in acquired aplastic anemia. Template material for TCR beta VDJ and CDR3 profiling consisted of genomic DNA. One entry per CDR3 protein, called by TCRdb with MiXCR from the reads. In the table there are just over 400,000 distinct CDR3 sequences, about two thirds of which are singletons. The V segment lost 3 bases and the J segment 2 bases; nucleotides outside the gene matches: 3. There are 14 residues in the CDR3. CDR1 and CDR2 (germline): KGHSH, LQKENI. The table lists this clonotype with many counts. The sequencing sample was made of sorted CD4+, CD8+, or CD8+CD57+ T cells (not recorded which) from PBMCs. The gene calls are TRBV18 and TRBJ2-7, with 8 bases matching TRBD1. The receptor was derived from a human donor in good health, serving as a control. CDR3 region: CASSPTGQAYEQYF. The CDR3 region has the DNA TGTGCCAGCTCACCCACGGGACAGGCCTACGAGCAGTACTTC.